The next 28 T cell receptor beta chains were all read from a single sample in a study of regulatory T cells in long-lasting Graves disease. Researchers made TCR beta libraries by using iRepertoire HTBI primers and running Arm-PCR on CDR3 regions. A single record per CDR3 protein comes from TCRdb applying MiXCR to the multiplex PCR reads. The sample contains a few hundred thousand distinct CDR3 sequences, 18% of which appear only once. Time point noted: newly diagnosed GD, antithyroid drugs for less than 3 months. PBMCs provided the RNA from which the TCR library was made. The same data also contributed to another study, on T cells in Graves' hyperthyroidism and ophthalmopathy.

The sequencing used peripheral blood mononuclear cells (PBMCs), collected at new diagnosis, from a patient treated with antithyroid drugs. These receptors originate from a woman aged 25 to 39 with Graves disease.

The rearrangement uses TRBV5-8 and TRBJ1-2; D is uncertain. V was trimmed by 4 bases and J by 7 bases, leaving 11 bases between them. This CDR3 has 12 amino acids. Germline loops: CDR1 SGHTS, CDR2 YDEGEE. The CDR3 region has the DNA TGTGCCAGCAGCGGGGTTGACGCTGGCTACACCTTC. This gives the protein CASSGVDAGYTF.

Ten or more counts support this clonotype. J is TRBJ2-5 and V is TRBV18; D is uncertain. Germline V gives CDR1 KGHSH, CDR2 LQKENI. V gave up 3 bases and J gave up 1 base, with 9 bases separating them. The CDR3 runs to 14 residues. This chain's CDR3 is CASSPVSSQETQYF. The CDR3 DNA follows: TGTGCCAGCTCACCGGTGTCTTCCCAAGAGACCCAGTACTTC. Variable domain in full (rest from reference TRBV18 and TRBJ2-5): NAGVMQNPRHLVRRRGQEARLRCSPMKGHSHVYWYRQLPEEGLKFMVYLQKENIIDESGMPKERFSAEFPKEGPSILRIQQVVRGDSAAYFCASSPVSSQETQYFGPGTRLLVL.

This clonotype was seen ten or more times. CDR3 amino acids: CASSSGAGTTEAFF. CDR3 nucleotides: TGTGCCAGCAGCTCCGGCGCGGGAACCACTGAAGCTTTCTTT. The rearrangement uses TRBV7-6 and TRBJ1-1; D ambiguous. The CDR3 is made up of 14 amino acids. Trimming shortened V by 4 bases and J by 4 bases, and 13 bases separated the two germline ends. Germline assignment: CDR1 SGHVS and CDR2 FNYEAQ.

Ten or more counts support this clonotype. The CDR3 loop reads CSATKTSGARNEQFF. The CDR3 nucleotides are TGCAGTGCTACTAAGACTAGCGGGGCCCGCAATGAGCAGTTCTTC. The genes are TRBV20-1 and TRBJ2-1, with 11 bases identical to TRBD2. The germline V gene has CDR1 DFQATT and CDR2 SNEGSKA (reference sequence). The CDR3 extends over 15 amino acids. The V segment lost 4 bases and the J segment 6 bases; nucleotides outside the gene matches: 8.

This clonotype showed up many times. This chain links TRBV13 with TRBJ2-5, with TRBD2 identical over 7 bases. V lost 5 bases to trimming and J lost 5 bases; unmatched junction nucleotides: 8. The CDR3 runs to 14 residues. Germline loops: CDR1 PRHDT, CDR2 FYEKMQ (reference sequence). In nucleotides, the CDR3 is TGTGCCAGCAGCCTCCTAGCGGATGGGGAGACCCAGTACTTC. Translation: CASSLLADGETQYF.

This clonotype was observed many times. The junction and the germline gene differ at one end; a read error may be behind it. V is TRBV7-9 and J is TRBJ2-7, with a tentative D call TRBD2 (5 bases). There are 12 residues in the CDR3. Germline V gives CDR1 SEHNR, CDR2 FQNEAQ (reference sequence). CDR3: CASSLEGGGHRF. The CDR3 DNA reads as TGTGCCAGCAGCTTAGAGGGCGGCGGGCATCGCTTC.

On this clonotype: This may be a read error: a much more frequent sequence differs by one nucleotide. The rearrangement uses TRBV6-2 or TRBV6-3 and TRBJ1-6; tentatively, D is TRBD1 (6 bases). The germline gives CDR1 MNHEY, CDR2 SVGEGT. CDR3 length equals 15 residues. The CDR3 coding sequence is TGTGCCAGCAGTACCGGCACAGGGCAGAATCCACCCTTCCACTTT. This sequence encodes CASSTGTGQNPPFHF.

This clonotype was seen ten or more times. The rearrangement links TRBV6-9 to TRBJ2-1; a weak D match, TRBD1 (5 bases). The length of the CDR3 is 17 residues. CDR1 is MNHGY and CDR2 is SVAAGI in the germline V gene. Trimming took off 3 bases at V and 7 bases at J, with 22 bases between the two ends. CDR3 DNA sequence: TGTGCCAGCAGTTACTCAACTTCAGGGATTATGGGGAATGAGCAGTTCTTC. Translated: CASSYSTSGIMGNEQFF.

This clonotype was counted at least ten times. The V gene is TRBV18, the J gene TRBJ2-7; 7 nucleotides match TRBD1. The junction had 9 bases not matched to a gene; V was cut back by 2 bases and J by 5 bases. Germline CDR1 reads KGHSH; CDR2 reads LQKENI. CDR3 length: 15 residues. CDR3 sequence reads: CASSPVQGVGHEQYF. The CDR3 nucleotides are TGTGCCAGCTCACCAGTCCAGGGGGTTGGCCACGAGCAGTACTTC.

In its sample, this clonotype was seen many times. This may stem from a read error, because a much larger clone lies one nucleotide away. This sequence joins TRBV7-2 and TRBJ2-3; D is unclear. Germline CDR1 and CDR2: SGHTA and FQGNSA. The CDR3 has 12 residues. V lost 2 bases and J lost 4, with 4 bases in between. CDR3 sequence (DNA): TGTGCCAGCAGCTTAAGCGCAGATACGCAGTATTTT. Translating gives CASSLSADTQYF.

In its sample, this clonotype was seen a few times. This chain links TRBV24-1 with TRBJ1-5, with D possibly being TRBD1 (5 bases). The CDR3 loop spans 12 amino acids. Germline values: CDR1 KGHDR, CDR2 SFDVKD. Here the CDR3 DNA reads TGTGCTGTTAGGGGTTTTCATCAGCCCCAGCATTTT. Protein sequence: CAVRGFHQPQHF.

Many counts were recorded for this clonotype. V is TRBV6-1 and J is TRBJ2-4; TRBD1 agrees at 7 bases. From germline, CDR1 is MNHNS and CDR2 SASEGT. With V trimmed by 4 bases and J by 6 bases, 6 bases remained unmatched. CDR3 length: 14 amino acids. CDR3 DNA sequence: TGTGCCAGCAGTGCGGGACAGAAAGGAAACATTCAGTACTTC. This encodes CASSAGQKGNIQYF.

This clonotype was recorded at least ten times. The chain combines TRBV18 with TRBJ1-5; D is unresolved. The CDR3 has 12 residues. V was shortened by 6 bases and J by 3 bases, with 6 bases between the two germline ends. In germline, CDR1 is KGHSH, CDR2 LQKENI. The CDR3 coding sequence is TGTGCCAGCTCCCAGGACAATCAGCCCCAGCATTTT. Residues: CASSQDNQPQHF.

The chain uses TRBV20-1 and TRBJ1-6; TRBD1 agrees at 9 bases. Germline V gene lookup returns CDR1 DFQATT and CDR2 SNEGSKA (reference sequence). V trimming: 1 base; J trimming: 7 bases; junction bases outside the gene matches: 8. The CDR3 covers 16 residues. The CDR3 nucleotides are TGCAGTGCTAGAGTTCGACAGGGGGAGCGGAATTCACCCCTCCACTTT. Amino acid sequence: CSARVRQGERNSPLHF.

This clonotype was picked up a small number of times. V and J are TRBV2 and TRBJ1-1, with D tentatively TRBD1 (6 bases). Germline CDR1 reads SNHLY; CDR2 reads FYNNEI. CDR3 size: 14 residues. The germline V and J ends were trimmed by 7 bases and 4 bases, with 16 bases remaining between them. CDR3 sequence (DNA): TGTGCCAGCAATACAAGGGGAGGGGGCACTGAAGCTTTCTTT. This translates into CASNTRGGGTEAFF.

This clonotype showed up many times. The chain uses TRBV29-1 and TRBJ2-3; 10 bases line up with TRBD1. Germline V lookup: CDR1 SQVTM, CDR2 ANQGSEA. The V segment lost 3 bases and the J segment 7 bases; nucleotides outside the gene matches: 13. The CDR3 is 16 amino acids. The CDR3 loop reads CSVENRGDRGVHTQYF. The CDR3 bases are TGCAGCGTTGAGAATAGAGGGGACAGGGGTGTGCATACGCAGTATTTT.

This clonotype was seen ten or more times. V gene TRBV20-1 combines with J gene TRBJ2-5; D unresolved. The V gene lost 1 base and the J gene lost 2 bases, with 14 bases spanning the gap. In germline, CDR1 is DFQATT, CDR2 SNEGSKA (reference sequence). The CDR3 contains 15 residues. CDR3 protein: CSARGIWPVQETQYF. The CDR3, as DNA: TGCAGTGCTAGAGGGATTTGGCCGGTACAAGAGACCCAGTACTTC.

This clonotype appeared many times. CDR3 DNA sequence: TGTGCCAGCAGTTACGGGCAGGGTGCTGGCTACACCTTC. Protein: CASSYGQGAGYTF. J is TRBJ1-2 and V is TRBV6-5; D is possibly TRBD1 (5 bases). Deletions cut 2 bases from V and 7 bases from J, with 11 bases between. The CDR3 has 13 residues. Germline values: CDR1 MNHEY, CDR2 SVGAGI.

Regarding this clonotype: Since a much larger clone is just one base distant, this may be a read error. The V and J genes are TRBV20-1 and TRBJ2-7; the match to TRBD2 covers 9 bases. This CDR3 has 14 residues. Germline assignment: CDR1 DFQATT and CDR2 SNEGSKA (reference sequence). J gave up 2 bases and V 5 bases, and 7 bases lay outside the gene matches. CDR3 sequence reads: CSAPGLAGTYEQYF. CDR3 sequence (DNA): TGCAGTGCTCCTGGGCTAGCGGGGACCTACGAGCAGTACTTC.

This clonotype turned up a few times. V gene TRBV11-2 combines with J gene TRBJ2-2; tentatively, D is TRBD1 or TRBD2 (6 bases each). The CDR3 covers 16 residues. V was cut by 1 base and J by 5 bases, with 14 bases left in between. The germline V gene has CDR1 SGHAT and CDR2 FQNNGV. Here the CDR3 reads CASSLVGGPRTGELFF. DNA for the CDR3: TGTGCCAGCAGCTTAGTAGGGGGGCCTAGGACCGGGGAGCTGTTTTTT.

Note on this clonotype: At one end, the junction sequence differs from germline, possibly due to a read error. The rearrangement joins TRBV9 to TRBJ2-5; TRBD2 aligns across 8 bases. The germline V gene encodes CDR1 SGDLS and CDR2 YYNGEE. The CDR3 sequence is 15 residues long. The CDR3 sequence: CASSVAGGRTEIQYF. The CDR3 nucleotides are TGTGCCAGCAGCGTAGCGGGGGGGCGTACAGAGATCCAGTACTTC.

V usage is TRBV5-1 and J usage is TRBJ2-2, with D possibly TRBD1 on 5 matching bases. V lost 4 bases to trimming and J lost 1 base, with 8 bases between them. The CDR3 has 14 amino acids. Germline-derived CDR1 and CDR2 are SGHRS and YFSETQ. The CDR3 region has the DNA TGCGCCAGCAGCGTTCAGGGGAACACCGGGGAGCTGTTTTTT. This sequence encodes CASSVQGNTGELFF.

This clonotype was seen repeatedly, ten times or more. DNA for the CDR3: TGTGCCAGCAGCTGGGTTCGATCGGTCCAAGAGACCCAGTACTTC. Its translation: CASSWVRSVQETQYF. This sequence joins TRBV7-2 and TRBJ2-5; D remains unclear. V was trimmed by 4 bases and J by 1 base, leaving 13 bases between them. The CDR3 loop spans 15 amino acids. Germline loops: CDR1 SGHTA, CDR2 FQGNSA.

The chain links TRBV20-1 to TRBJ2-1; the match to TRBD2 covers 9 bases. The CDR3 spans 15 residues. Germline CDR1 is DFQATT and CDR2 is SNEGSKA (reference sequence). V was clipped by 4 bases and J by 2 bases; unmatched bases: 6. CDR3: CSATSGNLPYNEQFF. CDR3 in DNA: TGCAGTGCTACTAGCGGGAACCTACCCTACAATGAGCAGTTCTTC.

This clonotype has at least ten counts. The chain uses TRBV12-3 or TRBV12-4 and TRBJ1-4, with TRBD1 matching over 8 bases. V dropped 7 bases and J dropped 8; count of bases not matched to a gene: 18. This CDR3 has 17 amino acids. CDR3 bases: TGTGCCAGCACCCCGCGGTTTACAGGGGGAGTTAAGGAAAAACTGTTTTTT. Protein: CASTPRFTGGVKEKLFF.

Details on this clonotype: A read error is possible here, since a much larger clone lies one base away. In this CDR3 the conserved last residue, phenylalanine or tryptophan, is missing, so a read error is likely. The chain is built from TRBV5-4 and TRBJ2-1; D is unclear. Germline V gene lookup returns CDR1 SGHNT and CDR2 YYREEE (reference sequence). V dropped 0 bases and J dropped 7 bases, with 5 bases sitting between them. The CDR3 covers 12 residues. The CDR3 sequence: CASSLAVNEQFL. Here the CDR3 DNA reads TGTGCCAGCAGCTTGGCCGTGAATGAGCAGTTCCTC.

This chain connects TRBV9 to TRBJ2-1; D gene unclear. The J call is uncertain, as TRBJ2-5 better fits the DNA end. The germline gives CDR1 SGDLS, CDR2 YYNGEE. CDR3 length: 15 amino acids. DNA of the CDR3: TGTGCCAGCAGCGTAGGAGAGGTCGGCTTCGAGACCCAGTACTTC. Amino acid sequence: CASSVGEVGFETQYF.

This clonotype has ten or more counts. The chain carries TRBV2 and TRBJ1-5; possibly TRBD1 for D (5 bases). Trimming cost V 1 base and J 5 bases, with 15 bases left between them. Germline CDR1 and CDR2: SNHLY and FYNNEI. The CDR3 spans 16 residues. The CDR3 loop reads CASSEGRVQADQPQHF. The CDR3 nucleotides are TGTGCCAGCAGTGAAGGTAGGGTACAGGCGGATCAGCCCCAGCATTTT.